The TCR beta chain described here comes from a study of OX40 agonist ivuxolimab in advanced cancers. Study summary: An anti-OX40 (CD134) antibody with agonistic activity, ivuxolimab, was administered to patients. The dose-escalation group included hepatocellular carcinoma, melanoma, renal cell carcinoma and head and neck cancer.

The investigators sampled blood at baseline, at cycle 4 day 1, and at cycle 7 day 1. On this clone: The antigen is undetermined.

Method: immunoSEQ multiplex PCR; TCRdb's copy keeps in-frame clones and lacks some. This repertoire shows about 58,000 clones, over 65% found once; its top ten account for approximately 3%. Regarding the study as a whole: The study found among the lowest clonal expansion in partial responders at 0.1-3.0 mg/kg.

Sequenced material: CD4+ or CD8+ T cells sorted from blood, taken in a trial of the OX40 agonist ivuxolimab. This receptor was identified in an adult with an advanced solid tumor such as melanoma, head and neck, liver or kidney cancer.

The chain's CDR3 is CASSGGQGTSYEQYF. The DNA of the CDR3 is TGTGCCAGCAGCGGAGGGCAGGGAACATCCTACGAGCAGTACTTC. The gene calls are TRBV7-9 and TRBJ2-7; maybe TRBD2 (6 bases). The CDR3 contains 15 residues. Germline lookup yields CDR1 SEHNR and CDR2 FQNEAQ (reference sequence). With 5 bases removed from V and 1 base from J, the gap between germline ends came to 15 bases.